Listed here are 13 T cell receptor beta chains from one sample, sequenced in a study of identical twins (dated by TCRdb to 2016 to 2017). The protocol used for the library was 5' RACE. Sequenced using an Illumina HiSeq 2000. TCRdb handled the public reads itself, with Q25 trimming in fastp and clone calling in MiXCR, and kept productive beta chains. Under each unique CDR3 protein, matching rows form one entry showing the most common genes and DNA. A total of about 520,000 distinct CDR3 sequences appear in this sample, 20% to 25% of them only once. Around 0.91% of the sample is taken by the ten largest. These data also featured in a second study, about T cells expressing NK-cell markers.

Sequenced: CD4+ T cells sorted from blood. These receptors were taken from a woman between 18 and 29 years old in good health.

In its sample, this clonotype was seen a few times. CDR3 DNA: TGTGCCAGCAGCTCCATGCGGGAGGTTACCTACAATGAGCAGTTCTTC. Residues: CASSSMREVTYNEQFF. V is TRBV5-5 and J is TRBJ2-1; TRBD2 agrees at 8 bases. CDR3 length equals 16 residues. Looked up from germline, CDR1 is SGHKS and CDR2 is YYEKEE (reference sequence). J was trimmed by 2 bases and V by 3 bases; bases with no gene match: 7.

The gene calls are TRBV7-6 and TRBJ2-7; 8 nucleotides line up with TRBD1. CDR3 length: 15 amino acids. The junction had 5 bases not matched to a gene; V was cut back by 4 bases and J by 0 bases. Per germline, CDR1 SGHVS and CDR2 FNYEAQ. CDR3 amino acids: CASSSWTGSSYEQYF. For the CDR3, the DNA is TGTGCCAGCAGCTCCTGGACAGGGAGCTCCTACGAGCAGTACTTC.

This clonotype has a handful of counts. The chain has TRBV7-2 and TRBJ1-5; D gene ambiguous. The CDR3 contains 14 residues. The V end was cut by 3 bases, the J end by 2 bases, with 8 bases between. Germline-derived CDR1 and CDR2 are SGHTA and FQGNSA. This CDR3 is CASSLESRNQPQHF. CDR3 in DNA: TGTGCCAGCAGCTTGGAGTCTCGCAATCAGCCCCAGCATTTT. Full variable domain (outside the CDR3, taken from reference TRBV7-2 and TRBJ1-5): GAGVSQSPSNKVTEKGKDVELRCDPISGHTALYWYRQSLGQGLEFLIYFQGNSAPDKSGLPSDRFSAERTGGSVSTLTIQRTQQEDSAVYLCASSLESRNQPQHFGDGTRLSIL.

The CDR3 nucleotides read TGTGCCAGCAGCCTACCGGGTGAAAAACTGTTTTTT. It encodes CASSLPGEKLFF. This chain joins TRBV5-4 and TRBJ1-4; D uncertain. Germline lookup yields CDR1 SGHNT and CDR2 YYREEE (reference sequence). V was clipped by 4 bases and J by 7 bases, with 8 bases between them. This CDR3 spans 12 amino acids. Supplemented by reference TRBV5-4 and TRBJ1-4, the full variable domain reads ETGVTQSPTHLIKTRGQQVTLRCSSQSGHNTVSWYQQALGQGPQFIFQYYREEENGRGNFPPRFSGLQFPNYSSELNVNALELDDSALYLCASSLPGEKLFFGSGTQLSVL.

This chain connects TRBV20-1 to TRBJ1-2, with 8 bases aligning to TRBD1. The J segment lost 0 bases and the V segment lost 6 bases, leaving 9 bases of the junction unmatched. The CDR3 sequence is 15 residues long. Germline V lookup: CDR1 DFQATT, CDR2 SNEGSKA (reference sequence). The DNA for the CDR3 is TGCAGTGCCCCGGACAGGGAAGGAACTAACTATGGCTACACCTTC. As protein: CSAPDREGTNYGYTF.

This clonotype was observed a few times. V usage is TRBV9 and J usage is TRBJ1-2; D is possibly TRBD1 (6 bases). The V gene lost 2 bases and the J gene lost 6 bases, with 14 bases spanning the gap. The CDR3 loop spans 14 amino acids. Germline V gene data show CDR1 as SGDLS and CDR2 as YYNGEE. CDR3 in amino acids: CASSVGQSRDGYTF. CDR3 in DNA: TGTGCCAGCAGCGTCGGACAGTCTAGGGATGGCTACACCTTC.

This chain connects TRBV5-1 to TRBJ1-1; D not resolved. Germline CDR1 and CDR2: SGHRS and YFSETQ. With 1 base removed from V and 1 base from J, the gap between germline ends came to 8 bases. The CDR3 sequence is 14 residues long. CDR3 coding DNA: TGCGCCAGCAGCTTGTATCAGGCGAACACTGAAGCTTTCTTT. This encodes CASSLYQANTEAFF.

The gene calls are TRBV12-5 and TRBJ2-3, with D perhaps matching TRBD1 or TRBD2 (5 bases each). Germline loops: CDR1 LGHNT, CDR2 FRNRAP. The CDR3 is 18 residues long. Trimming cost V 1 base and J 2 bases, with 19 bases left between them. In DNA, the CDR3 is TGTGCTAGTGGTTTGGCCCGCGATGGGGGTTTTGACACAGATACGCAGTATTTT. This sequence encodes CASGLARDGGFDTDTQYF.

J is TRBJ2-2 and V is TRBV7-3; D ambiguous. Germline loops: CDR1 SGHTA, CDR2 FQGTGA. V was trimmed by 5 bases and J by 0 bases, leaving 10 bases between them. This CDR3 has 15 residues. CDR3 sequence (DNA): TGTGCCAGCAGCCTAATGAACACGAACACCGGGGAGCTGTTTTTT. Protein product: CASSLMNTNTGELFF.

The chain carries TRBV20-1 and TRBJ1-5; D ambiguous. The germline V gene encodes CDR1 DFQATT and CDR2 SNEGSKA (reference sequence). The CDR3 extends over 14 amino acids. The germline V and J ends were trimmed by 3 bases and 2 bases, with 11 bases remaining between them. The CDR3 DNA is TGCAGTGCTAGCGAAACGGGAGGCAATCAGCCCCAGCATTTT. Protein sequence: CSASETGGNQPQHF.

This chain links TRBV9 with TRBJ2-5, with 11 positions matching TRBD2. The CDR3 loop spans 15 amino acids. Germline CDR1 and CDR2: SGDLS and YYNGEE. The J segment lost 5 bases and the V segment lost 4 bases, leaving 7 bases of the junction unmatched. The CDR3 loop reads CASSPAGTSGETQYF. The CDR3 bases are TGTGCCAGCAGCCCGGCCGGGACTAGCGGCGAGACCCAGTACTTC.

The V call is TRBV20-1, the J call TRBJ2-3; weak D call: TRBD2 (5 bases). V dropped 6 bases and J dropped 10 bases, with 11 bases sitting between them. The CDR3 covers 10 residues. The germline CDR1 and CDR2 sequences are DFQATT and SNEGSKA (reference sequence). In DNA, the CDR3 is TGCAGTGCCGACCCCGGGGCGCAGTATTTT. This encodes CSADPGAQYF.

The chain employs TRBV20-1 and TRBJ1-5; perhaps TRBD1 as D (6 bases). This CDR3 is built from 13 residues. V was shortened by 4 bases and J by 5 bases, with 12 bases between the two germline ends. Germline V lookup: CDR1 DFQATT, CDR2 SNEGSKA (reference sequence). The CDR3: CSAKAAGDQPQHF. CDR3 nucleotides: TGCAGTGCTAAAGCGGCAGGGGATCAGCCCCAGCATTTT.